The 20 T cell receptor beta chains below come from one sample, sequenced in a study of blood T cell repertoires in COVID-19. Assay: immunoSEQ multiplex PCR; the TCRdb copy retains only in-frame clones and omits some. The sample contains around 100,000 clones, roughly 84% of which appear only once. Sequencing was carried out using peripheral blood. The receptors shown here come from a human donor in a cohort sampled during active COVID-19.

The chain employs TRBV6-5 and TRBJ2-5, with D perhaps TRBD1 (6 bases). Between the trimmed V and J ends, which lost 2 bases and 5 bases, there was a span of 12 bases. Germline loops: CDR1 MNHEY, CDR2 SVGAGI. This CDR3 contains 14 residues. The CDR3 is CASSYLRGAETQYF. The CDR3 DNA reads TGTGCCAGCAGTTACCTCAGGGGCGCCGAGACCCAGTACTTC.

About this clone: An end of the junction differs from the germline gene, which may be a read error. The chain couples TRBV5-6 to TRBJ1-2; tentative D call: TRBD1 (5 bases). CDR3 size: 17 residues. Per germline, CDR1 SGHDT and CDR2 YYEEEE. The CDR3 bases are TGTGCCAGCAGCTCCTCGAACAAGGGGCCGCGGATGTATGCCTACACCTTC. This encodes CASSSSNKGPRMYAYTF. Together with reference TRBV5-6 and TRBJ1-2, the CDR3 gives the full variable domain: DAGVTQSPTHLIKTRGQQVTLRCSPKSGHDTVSWYQQALGQGPQFIFQYYEEEERQRGNFPDRFSGHQFPNYSSELNVNALLLGDSALYLCASSSSNKGPRMYAYTFGSGTRLTVV.

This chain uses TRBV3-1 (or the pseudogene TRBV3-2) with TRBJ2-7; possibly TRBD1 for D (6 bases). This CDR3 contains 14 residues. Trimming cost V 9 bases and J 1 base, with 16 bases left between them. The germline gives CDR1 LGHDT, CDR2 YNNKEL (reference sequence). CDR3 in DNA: TGTGCCAGTACGAGGTCTACAGGGTCCTACGAGCAGTACTTC. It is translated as CASTRSTGSYEQYF.

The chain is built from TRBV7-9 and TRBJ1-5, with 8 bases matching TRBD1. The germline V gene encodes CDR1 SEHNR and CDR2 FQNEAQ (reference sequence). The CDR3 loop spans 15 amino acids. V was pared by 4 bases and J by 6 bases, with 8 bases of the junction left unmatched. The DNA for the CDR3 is TGTGCCAGCAGCTATGGACAGGGCGGGGTTCAGCCCCAGCATTTT. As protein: CASSYGQGGVQPQHF.

CDR3 loop: CASSQDGGGLNTEAFF. CDR3 coding DNA: TGTGCCAGCAGCCAAGATGGGGGGGGGCTGAACACTGAAGCTTTCTTT. The chain recombines TRBV14 with TRBJ1-1; D is perhaps TRBD1 (6 bases). The V gene lost 0 bases and the J gene lost 0 bases, with 11 bases spanning the gap. The germline V gene has CDR1 SGHDN and CDR2 FVKESK. This CDR3 is 16 amino acids long.

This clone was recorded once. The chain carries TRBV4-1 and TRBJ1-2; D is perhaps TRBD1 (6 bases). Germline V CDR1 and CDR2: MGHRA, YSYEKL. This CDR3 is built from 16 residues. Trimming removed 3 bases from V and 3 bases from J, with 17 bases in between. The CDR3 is CASSQLSGGPYYGYTF. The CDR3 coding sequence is TGCGCCAGCAGCCAGCTGAGTGGGGGCCCGTACTATGGCTACACCTTC.

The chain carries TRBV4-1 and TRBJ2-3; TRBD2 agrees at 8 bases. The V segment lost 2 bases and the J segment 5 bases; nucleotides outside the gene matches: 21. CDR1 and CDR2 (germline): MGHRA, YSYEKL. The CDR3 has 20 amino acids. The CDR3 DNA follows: TGCGCCAGCAGCCAATTCGACCGGGAGTGGGGGCGGGAGGATATAGATACGCAGTATTTT. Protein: CASSQFDREWGREDIDTQYF.

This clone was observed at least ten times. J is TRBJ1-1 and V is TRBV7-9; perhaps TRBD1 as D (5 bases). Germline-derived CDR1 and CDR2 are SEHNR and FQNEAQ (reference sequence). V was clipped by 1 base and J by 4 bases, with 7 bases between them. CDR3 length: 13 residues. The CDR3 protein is CASSLDGGTEAFF. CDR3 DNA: TGTGCCAGCAGCTTAGACGGGGGCACTGAAGCTTTCTTT. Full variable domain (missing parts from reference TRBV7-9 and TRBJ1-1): DTGVSQNPRHKITKRGQNVTFRCDPISEHNRLYWYRQTLGQGPEFLTYFQNEAQLEKSRLLSDRFSAERPKGSFSTLEIQRTEQGDSAMYLCASSLDGGTEAFFGQGTRLTVV.

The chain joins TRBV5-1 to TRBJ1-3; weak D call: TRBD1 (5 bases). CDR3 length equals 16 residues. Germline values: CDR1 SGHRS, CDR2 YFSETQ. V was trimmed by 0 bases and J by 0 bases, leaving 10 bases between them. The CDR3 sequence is CASSLADRTSGNTIYF. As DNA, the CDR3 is TGCGCCAGCAGCTTGGCTGACAGAACCTCTGGAAACACCATATATTTT.

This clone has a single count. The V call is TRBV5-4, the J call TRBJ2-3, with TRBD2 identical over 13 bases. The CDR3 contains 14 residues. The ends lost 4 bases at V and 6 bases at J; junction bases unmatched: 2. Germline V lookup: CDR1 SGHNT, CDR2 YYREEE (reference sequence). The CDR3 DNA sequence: TGTGCCAGCAGCACGGGACTAGCGGGGGATACGCAGTATTTT. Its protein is CASSTGLAGDTQYF.

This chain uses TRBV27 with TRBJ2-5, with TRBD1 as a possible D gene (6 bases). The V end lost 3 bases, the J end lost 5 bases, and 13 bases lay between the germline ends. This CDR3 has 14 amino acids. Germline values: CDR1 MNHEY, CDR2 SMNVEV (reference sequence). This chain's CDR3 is CASSFAGVGETQYF. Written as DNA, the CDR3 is TGTGCCAGCAGTTTTGCAGGGGTCGGTGAGACCCAGTACTTC.

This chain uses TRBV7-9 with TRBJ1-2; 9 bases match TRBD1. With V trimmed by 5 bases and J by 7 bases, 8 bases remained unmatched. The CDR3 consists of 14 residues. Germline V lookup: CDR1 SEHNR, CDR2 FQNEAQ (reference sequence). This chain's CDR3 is CASSLTGQGAGYTF. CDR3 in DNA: TGTGCCAGCAGCCTAACGGGACAGGGCGCTGGCTACACCTTC.

This CDR3 is CASSLAQTNYGYTF. The CDR3 nucleotides read TGCGCCAGCAGCTTGGCACAAACTAACTATGGCTACACCTTC. This chain uses TRBV5-1 with TRBJ1-2; D is unresolved. CDR3 length equals 14 residues. Germline V gene lookup returns CDR1 SGHRS and CDR2 YFSETQ. V lost 0 bases, J lost 0 bases, and 6 bases lay in between.

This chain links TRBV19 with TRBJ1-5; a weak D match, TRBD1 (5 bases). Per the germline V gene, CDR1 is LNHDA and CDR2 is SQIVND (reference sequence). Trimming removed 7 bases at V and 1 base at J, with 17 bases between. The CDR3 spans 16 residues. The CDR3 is CASTSLGEGSNQPQHF. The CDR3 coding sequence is TGTGCCAGTACGAGTCTTGGGGAGGGGAGCAATCAGCCCCAGCATTTT.

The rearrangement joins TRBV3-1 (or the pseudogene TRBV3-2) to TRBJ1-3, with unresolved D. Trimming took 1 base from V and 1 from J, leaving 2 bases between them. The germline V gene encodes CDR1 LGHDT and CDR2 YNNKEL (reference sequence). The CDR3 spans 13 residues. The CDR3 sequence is CASSQVSGNTIYF. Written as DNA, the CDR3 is TGTGCCAGCAGCCAAGTATCTGGAAACACCATATATTTT.

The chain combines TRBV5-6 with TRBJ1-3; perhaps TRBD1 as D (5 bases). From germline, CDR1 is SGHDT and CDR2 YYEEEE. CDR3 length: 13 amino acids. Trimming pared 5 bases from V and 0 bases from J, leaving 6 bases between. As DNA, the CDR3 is TGTGCCAGCAGACAGGTCTCTGGAAACACCATATATTTT. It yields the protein CASRQVSGNTIYF. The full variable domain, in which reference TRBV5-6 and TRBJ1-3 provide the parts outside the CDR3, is DAGVTQSPTHLIKTRGQQVTLRCSPKSGHDTVSWYQQALGQGPQFIFQYYEEEERQRGNFPDRFSGHQFPNYSSELNVNALLLGDSALYLCASRQVSGNTIYFGEGSWLTVV.

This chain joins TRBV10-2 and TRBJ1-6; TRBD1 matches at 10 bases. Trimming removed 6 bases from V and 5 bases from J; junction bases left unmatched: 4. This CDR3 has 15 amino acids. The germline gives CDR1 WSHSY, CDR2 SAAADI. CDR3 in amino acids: CASRDRGYDNSPLHF. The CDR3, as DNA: TGCGCCAGCAGGGACAGGGGGTATGATAATTCACCCCTCCACTTT.

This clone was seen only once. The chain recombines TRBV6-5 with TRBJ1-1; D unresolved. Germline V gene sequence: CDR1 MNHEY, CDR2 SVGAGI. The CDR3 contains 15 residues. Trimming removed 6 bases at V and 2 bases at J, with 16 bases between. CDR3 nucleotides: TGTGCCAGCAGCTCTTTGCCCCGGGGTAACACTGAAGCTTTCTTT. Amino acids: CASSSLPRGNTEAFF.

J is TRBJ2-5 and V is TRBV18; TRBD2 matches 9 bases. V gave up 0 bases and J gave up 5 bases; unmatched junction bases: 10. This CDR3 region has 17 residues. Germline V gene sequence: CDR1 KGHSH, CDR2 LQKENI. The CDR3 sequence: CASSPPVGGGAGETQYF. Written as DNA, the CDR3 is TGTGCCAGCTCACCACCGGTTGGCGGGGGGGCCGGTGAGACCCAGTACTTC. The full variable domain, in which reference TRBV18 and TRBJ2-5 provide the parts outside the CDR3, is NAGVMQNPRHLVRRRGQEARLRCSPMKGHSHVYWYRQLPEEGLKFMVYLQKENIIDESGMPKERFSAEFPKEGPSILRIQQVVRGDSAAYFCASSPPVGGGAGETQYFGPGTRLLVL.

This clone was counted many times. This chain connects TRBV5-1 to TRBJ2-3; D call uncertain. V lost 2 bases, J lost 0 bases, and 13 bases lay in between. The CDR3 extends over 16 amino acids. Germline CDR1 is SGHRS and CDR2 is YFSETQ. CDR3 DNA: TGCGCCAGCAGCTTAGCCCTAGGCGGTAGCACAGATACGCAGTATTTT. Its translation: CASSLALGGSTDTQYF.